These 15 T cell receptor beta chains were all obtained from the same sample, sequenced in a study of graft-versus-host responses after intestinal transplantation. Method: immunoSEQ multiplex PCR; TCRdb's copy keeps in-frame clones and lacks some. The sample has 45,000 to 60,000 clones, around 95% seen once. What these receptors recognize is not known. Sequences were derived from unstimulated CD8+ T cells sorted from spleen or lymph node cells, sampled before transplant. These receptors were collected from a human donor who was the organ donor for an intestinal transplant.

The chain combines TRBV27 with TRBJ2-2; D is undetermined. The CDR3 loop spans 14 amino acids. Between the trimmed V and J ends, which lost 5 bases and 0 bases, there was a span of 7 bases. Looked up from germline, CDR1 is MNHEY and CDR2 is SMNVEV (reference sequence). CDR3 sequence reads: CASSIHPNTGELFF. CDR3 nucleotide sequence: TGTGCCAGCAGTATACACCCGAACACCGGGGAGCTGTTTTTT.

DNA of the CDR3: TGCGCCAGCAGCCCCGATGGGGCAGGGAATAATTCACCCCTCCACTTT. Translating it yields CASSPDGAGNNSPLHF. The chain combines TRBV4-3 with TRBJ1-6, with D possibly matching TRBD1 (5 bases). V lost 4 bases to trimming and J lost 5 bases, with 15 bases between them. Germline V gene data show CDR1 as LGHNA and CDR2 as YSLEER. The CDR3 contains 16 residues.

The genes are TRBV27 and TRBJ2-5, with D perhaps assigned TRBD1 or TRBD2 (6 bases each). Looked up from germline, CDR1 is MNHEY and CDR2 is SMNVEV (reference sequence). This CDR3 has 14 amino acids. Trimming shortened V by 6 bases and J by 4 bases, and 15 bases separated the two germline ends. CDR3 residues: CASSLRGAAETQYF. The CDR3, as DNA: TGTGCCAGCAGCCTGAGGGGGGCAGCAGAGACCCAGTACTTC.

This chain uses TRBV27 with TRBJ1-5, with D unresolved. Per germline, CDR1 MNHEY and CDR2 SMNVEV (reference sequence). Trimming took off 4 bases at V and 6 bases at J, with 10 bases between the two ends. The CDR3 is made up of 13 amino acids. The CDR3 is CASSSSFSQPQHF. The CDR3 nucleotides are TGTGCCAGCAGTTCATCTTTTAGTCAGCCCCAGCATTTT.

The chain recombines TRBV27 with TRBJ2-6; D is uncertain. Trimming left V 3 bases short and J 2 bases short, with 11 bases between. CDR1 MNHEY and CDR2 SMNVEV come from the germline V gene (reference sequence). CDR3 length: 16 residues. The CDR3 spells CASSLYQSTGANVLTF. DNA for the CDR3: TGTGCCAGCAGTTTGTACCAGAGTACTGGGGCCAACGTCCTGACTTTC.

The gene calls are TRBV27 and TRBJ2-1; a weak D match, TRBD2 (6 bases). There are 16 residues in the CDR3. Germline values: CDR1 MNHEY, CDR2 SMNVEV (reference sequence). V lost 3 bases to trimming and J lost 0 bases, with 12 bases between them. This CDR3 reads CASSFLQEGSYNEQFF. The CDR3 region has the DNA TGTGCCAGCAGTTTTTTGCAGGAGGGCTCCTACAATGAGCAGTTCTTC.

This chain connects TRBV2 to TRBJ1-5, with TRBD1 identical over 7 bases. This CDR3 region has 14 residues. The V and J ends lost 6 bases and 7 bases, in that order; junction bases with no gene match: 9. Per germline, CDR1 SNHLY and CDR2 FYNNEI. The CDR3 region is CASREIQGIQPQHF. The CDR3 DNA reads TGTGCCAGCAGGGAGATACAGGGGATCCAGCCCCAGCATTTT.

This sequence joins TRBV4-3 and TRBJ2-2; D is ambiguous. V lost 0 bases, J lost 4 bases, and 15 bases lay in between. This CDR3 is built from 17 residues. Germline-derived CDR1 and CDR2 are LGHNA and YSLEER. The CDR3 spells CASSQDTVFDLTGELFF. CDR3 in DNA: TGCGCCAGCAGCCAAGATACAGTTTTCGACCTCACCGGGGAGCTGTTTTTT.

The chain links TRBV5-6 to TRBJ2-2; the D gene could be TRBD1 or TRBD2 (5 bases each). The germline CDR1 and CDR2 sequences are SGHDT and YYEEEE. Trimming removed 5 bases from V and 2 bases from J, with 16 bases in between. This CDR3 is built from 16 residues. CDR3 nucleotides: TGTGCCAGCAGAGACTCCGGGACGGATAACACCGGGGAGCTGTTTTTT. Amino acids: CASRDSGTDNTGELFF. The variable domain in full, with the rest retrieved from reference TRBV5-6 and TRBJ2-2, is DAGVTQSPTHLIKTRGQQVTLRCSPKSGHDTVSWYQQALGQGPQFIFQYYEEEERQRGNFPDRFSGHQFPNYSSELNVNALLLGDSALYLCASRDSGTDNTGELFFGEGSRLTVL.

The chain combines TRBV5-4 with TRBJ2-7, with D tentatively TRBD1 (6 bases). The CDR3 is made up of 16 amino acids. V lost 0 bases and J 5 bases, leaving 18 bases between the germline ends. Germline loops: CDR1 SGHNT, CDR2 YYREEE (reference sequence). In nucleotides, the CDR3 is TGTGCCAGCAGCTTGGTCACCGCAGGGGATCTAGACGAGCAGTACTTC. The encoded protein is CASSLVTAGDLDEQYF.

The chain has TRBV6-5 and TRBJ1-5, with a weak D call TRBD1 (6 bases). Germline V gene data show CDR1 as MNHEY and CDR2 as SVGAGI. The CDR3 has 13 residues. V lost 4 bases and J lost 6, with 10 bases in between. The CDR3 DNA is TGTGCCAGCAGTTCAGGGGCTCTTCAGCCCCAGCATTTT. As protein: CASSSGALQPQHF.

V is TRBV19 and J is TRBJ1-1; D is unclear. Germline-derived CDR1 and CDR2 are LNHDA and SQIVND (reference sequence). This CDR3 is 15 amino acids long. The V end lost 3 bases, the J end lost 4 bases, and 15 bases lay between the germline ends. The CDR3 DNA reads TGTGCCAGTAGTATGTTGATCGCCATGGTCACTGAAGCTTTCTTT. This translates into CASSMLIAMVTEAFF.

Comments on this clone: At one of its ends the junction is not consistent with the germline gene, which may arise from a read error. The chain combines TRBV7-7 with TRBJ2-5; perhaps TRBD1 as D (6 bases). The J call may be in error: the DNA end matches TRBJ2-7 better. Germline lookup yields CDR1 SSHAT and CDR2 FNYEAQ (reference sequence). The CDR3 contains 19 residues. The DNA of the CDR3 is TGTGCTAGCAGCCAAAATTCCCCAGGGGCTTGTTACTACACCTACGAGCAGTACTTC. Its protein product is CASSQNSPGACYYTYEQYF.

The rearrangement links TRBV5-1 to TRBJ2-1; D gene uncertain. CDR3 length equals 12 residues. V was trimmed by 2 bases and J by 4 bases, leaving 4 bases between them. Germline CDR1 and CDR2: SGHRS and YFSETQ. The CDR3 is CASSFGYNEQFF. CDR3 DNA sequence: TGCGCCAGCAGCTTTGGGTACAATGAGCAGTTCTTC.

CDR3 DNA: TGTGCCAGCAGCGAACAGGGACCTGAAGCTTTCTTT. Residues: CASSEQGPEAFF. The rearrangement joins TRBV7-9 to TRBJ1-1; weak D call: TRBD1 (6 bases). Germline V CDR1 and CDR2: SEHNR, FQNEAQ (reference sequence). The CDR3 covers 12 residues. With 5 bases removed from V and 6 bases from J, the gap between germline ends came to 10 bases.